This T cell receptor beta chain was captured in a study of blood T cell repertoires in COVID-19. Turning to the study itself: The United States, Italy and Spain supplied acute and convalescent COVID-19 samples. PBMCs, B-cell-depleted T cells, or T cells provided the cDNA or gDNA that made up the material.

Per the authors' pipeline: It was from reference gene primer amplification that nucleated cell counts were estimated. The assay was immunoSEQ multiplex PCR, and TCRdb's table has in-frame clones only and misses some. V and J calls plus clone size are reproduced from that table; the DNA served to infer D and trimming. The table has approximately 190,000 clones, approximately 80% seen once. The CDR3 runs 22 residues. In germline, CDR1 is MNHEY, CDR2 SMNVEV (reference sequence). V shed 1 base, J shed 3 bases, and the junction held 20 bases outside the gene matches. V is TRBV27 and J is TRBJ2-7, with 14 bases that match TRBD2. The sequenced material came from PBMCs or T cells enriched from blood (not recorded which). The sequence was collected from a woman between 55 and 75 years old with acute COVID-19. This chain's CDR3 is CASSLFATILPPGLAGDYEQYF. The CDR3 DNA is TGTGCCAGCAGTTTATTTGCAACCATCTTGCCACCGGGACTAGCGGGAGACTACGAGCAGTACTTC.